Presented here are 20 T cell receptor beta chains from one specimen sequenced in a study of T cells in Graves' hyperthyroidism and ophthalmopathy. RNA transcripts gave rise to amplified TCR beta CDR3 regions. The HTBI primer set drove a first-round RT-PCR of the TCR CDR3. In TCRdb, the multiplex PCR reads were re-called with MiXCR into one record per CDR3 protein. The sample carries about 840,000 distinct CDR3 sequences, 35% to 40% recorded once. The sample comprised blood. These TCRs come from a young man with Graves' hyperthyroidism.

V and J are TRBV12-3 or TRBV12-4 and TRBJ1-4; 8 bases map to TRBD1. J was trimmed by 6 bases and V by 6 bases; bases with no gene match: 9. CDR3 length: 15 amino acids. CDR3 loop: CASRATGGGHEKLFF. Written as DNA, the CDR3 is TGTGCCAGCAGGGCTACAGGGGGAGGACATGAAAAACTGTTTTTT.

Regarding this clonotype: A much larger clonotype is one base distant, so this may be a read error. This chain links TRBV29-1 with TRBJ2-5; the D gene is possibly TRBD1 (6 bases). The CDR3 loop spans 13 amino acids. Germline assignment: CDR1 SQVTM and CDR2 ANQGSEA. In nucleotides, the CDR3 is TGCAGCGTACCGACAGGAGCTGAAGAGACCCAGTGCTTC. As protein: CSVPTGAEETQCF.

This CDR3 is CASSLAPGGSTYEQYF. In nucleotides, the CDR3 is TGTGCCAGCAGCTTAGCCCCGGGGGGGTCCACCTACGAGCAGTACTTC. This sequence joins TRBV7-6 and TRBJ2-7, with 8 bases aligning to TRBD2. Germline trimming cut 0 bases from V and 2 bases from J; bases unmatched to any gene: 6. Germline CDR1 SGHVS, CDR2 FNYEAQ. The CDR3 totals 16 residues.

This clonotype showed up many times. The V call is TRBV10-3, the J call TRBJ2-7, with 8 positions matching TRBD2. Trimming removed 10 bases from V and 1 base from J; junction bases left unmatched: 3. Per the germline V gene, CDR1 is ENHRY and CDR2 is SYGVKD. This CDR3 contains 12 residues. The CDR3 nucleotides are TGTGCCACTGGCGGGGGGTCCTACGAGCAGTACTTC. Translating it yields CATGGGSYEQYF.

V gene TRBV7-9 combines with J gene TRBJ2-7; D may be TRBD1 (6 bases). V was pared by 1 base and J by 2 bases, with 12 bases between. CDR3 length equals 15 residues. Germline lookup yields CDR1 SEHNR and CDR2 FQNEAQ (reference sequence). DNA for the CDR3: TGTGCCAGCAGCTTAGGGTCGGGACAACCCTACGAGCAGTACTTC. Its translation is CASSLGSGQPYEQYF.

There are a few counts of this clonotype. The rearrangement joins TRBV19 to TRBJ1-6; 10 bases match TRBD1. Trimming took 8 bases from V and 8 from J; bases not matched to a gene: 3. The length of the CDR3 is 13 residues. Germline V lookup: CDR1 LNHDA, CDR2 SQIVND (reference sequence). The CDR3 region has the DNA TGTGCCAGTTCGACAGGGGGCGATTCACCCCTCCACTTT. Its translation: CASSTGGDSPLHF.

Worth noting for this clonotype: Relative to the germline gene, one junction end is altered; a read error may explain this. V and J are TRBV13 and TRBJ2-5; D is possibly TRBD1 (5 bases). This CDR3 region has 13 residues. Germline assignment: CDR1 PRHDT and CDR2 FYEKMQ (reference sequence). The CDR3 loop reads CAISFREQETQYF. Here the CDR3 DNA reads TGTGCCATCAGCTTCAGGGAACAAGAGACCCAGTACTTC.

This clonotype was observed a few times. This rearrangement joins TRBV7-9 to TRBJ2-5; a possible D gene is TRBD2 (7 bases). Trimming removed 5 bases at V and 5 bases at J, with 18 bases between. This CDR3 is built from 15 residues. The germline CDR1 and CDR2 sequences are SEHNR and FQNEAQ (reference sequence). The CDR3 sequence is CASSKGGGDYETQYF. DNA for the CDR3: TGTGCCAGCAGCAAAGGGGGGGGGGACTATGAGACCCAGTACTTC.

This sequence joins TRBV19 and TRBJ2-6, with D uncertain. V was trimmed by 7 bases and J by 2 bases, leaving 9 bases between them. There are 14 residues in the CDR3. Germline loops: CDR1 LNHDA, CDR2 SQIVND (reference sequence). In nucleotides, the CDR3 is TGTGCCAGTAACGAGGCGGCTGGGGCCAACGTCCTGACTTTC. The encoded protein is CASNEAAGANVLTF.

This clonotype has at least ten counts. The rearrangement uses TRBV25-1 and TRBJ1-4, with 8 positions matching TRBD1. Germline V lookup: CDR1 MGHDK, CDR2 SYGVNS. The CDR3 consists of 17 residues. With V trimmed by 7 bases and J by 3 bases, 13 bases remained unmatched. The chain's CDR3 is CASTGGQGAVANEKLFF. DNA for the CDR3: TGTGCCAGCACCGGGGGGCAGGGGGCGGTGGCTAATGAAAAACTGTTTTTT.

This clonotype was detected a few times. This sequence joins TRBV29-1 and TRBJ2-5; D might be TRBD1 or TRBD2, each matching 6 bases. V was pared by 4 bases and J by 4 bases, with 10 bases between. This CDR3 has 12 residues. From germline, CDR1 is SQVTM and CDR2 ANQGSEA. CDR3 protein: CSVGGAGETQYF. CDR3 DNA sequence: TGCAGCGTTGGGGGGGCAGGAGAGACCCAGTACTTC.

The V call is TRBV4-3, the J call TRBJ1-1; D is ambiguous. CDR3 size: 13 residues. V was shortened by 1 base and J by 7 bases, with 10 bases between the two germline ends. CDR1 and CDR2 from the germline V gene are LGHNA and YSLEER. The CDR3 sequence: CASSQVNQVEAFF. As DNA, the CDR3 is TGCGCCAGCAGCCAAGTAAACCAAGTTGAAGCTTTCTTT.

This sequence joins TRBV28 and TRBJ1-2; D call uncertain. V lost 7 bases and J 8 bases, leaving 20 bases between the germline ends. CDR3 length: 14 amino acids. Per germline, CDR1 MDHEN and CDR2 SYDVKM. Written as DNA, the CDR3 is TGTGCCAGCAAAATCTTCGAGGACGAAATGGGCTACACCTTC. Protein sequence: CASKIFEDEMGYTF.

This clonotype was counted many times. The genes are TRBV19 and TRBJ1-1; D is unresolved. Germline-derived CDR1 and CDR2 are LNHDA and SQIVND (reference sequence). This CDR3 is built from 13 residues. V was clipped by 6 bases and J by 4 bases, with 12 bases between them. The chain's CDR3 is CASSRMTGTEAFF. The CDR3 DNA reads TGTGCCAGTAGCAGGATGACGGGCACTGAAGCTTTCTTT.

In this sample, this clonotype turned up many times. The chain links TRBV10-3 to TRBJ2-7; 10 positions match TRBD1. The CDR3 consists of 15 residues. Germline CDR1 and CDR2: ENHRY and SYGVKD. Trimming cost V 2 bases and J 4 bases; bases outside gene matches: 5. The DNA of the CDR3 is TGTGCCATCAGTGAGAGACAGGGGGCCGATTACGAGCAGTACTTC. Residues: CAISERQGADYEQYF.

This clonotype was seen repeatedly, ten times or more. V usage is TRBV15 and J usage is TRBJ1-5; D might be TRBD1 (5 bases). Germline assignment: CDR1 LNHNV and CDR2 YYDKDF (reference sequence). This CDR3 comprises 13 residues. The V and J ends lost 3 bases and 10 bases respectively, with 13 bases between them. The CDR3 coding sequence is TGTGCCACCAGCAGGCAAGATGGGGACCCCCAGCATTTT. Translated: CATSRQDGDPQHF.

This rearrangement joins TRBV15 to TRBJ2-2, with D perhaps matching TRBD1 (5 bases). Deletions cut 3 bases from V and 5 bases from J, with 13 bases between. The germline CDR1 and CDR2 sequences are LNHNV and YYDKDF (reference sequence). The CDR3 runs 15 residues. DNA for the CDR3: TGTGCCACCAGCAGCGAAGGGGCAGGGACCGGGGAGCTGTTTTTT. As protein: CATSSEGAGTGELFF.

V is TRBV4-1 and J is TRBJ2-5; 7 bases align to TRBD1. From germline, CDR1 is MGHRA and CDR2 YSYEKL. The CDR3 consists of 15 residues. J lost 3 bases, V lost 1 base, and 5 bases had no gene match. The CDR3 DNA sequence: TGCGCCAGCAGCCAAGGACCAGGGGGAGAAGAGACCCAGTACTTC. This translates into CASSQGPGGEETQYF.

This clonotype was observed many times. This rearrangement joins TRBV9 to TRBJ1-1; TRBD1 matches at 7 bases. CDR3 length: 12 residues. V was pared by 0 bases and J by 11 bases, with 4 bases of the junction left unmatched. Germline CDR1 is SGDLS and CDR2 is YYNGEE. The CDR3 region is CASSVGDSGAFF. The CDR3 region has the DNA TGTGCCAGCAGCGTAGGGGACAGCGGTGCTTTCTTT.

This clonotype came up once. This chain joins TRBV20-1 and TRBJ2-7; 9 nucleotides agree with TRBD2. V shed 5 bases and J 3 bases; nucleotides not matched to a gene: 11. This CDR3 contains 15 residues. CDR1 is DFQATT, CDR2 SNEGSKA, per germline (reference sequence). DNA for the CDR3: TGCAGTGCTCCAGGCTTAGCGGGGGATCACTACGAGCAGTACTTC. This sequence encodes CSAPGLAGDHYEQYF.